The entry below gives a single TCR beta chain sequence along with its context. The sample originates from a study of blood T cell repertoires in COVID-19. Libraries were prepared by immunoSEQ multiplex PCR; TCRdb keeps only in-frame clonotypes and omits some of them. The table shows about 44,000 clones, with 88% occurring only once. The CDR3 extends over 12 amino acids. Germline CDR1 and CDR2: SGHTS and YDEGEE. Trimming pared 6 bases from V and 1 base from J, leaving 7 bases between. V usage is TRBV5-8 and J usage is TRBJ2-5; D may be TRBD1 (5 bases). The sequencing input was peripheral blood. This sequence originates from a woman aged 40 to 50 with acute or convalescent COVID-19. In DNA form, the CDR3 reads TGTGCCAGCATCAGGGCCCAAGAGACCCAGTACTTC. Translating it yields CASIRAQETQYF.